The TCR beta chain described here comes from a study of cytomegalovirus exposure and HLA in healthy donors. Study in general: Counted in an early data release were tens of millions of unique TCRs from HLA-typed donors.

Trimming took off 4 bases at V and 1 base at J, with 15 bases between the two ends. Germline V gene lookup returns CDR1 SGHKS and CDR2 YYEKEE (reference sequence). The CDR3 is 15 amino acids. It was with 60 Vbeta and 13 Jbeta primers that the PCR ran. The table came from immunoSEQ multiplex PCR; TCRdb's copy has only in-frame clones and leaves some out. The profile shows about 200,000 clones, almost 80% of them singletons. The chain uses TRBV5-5 and TRBJ2-7; possible D gene TRBD1, 6 bases. The sequenced sample consisted of PBMCs. The TCR was taken from a man between 18 and 29 years old in good health and CMV-seronegative. The CDR3 loop is CASSLQPGVSYEQYF. The CDR3 DNA sequence: TGTGCCAGCAGCCTTCAACCAGGGGTTTCCTACGAGCAGTACTTC. Based on the CDR3 plus reference TRBV5-5 and TRBJ2-7, the full variable domain is DAGVTQSPTHLIKTRGQQVTLRCSPISGHKSVSWYQQVLGQGPQFIFQYYEKEERGRGNFPDRFSARQFPNYSSELNVNALLLGDSALYLCASSLQPGVSYEQYFGPGTRLTVT.